A single TCR beta chain is shown here with its context. The sample originates from a study of technical replicates of blood from several donors. The CDR3 contains 15 residues. Germline CDR1 is SGHRS and CDR2 is YFSETQ. V lost 4 bases and J lost 6, with 17 bases in between. The table came from immunoSEQ multiplex PCR; TCRdb's copy has only in-frame clones and leaves some out. The repertoire consists of tens of thousands of clones, with about 83% occurring once and the leading ten covering roughly 5.2%. The clonotype was recovered from a human donor in good health. Some clones in this sample may be carry-over from other donors' samples. The chain combines TRBV5-1 with TRBJ1-5, with D perhaps matching TRBD1 (5 bases). The specimen sequenced was PBMCs. The CDR3 here is CASSVTGESSQPQHF. CDR3 sequence (DNA): TGCGCCAGCAGCGTTACGGGGGAATCGAGTCAGCCCCAGCATTTT.